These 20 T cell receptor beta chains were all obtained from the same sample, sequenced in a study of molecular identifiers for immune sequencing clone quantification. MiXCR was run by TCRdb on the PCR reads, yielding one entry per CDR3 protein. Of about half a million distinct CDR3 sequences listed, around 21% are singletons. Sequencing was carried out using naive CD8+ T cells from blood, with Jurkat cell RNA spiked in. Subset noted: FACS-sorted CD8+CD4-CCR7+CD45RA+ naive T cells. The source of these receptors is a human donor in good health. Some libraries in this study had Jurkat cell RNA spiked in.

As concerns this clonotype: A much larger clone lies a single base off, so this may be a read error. CDR3 protein: CASGLVDGDYEQYF. CDR3 coding DNA: TGTGCCAGCGGCCTAGTGGACGGCGACTACGAGCAGTACTTC. The chain couples TRBV9 to TRBJ2-7, with no clear D. Trimming pared 7 bases from V and 3 bases from J, leaving 17 bases between. Germline V CDR1 and CDR2: SGDLS, YYNGEE. The CDR3 is 14 residues long. The complete variable domain, with remaining parts taken from reference TRBV9 and TRBJ2-7, reads DSGVTQTPKHLITATGQRVTLRCSPRSGDLSVYWYQQSLDQGLQFLIQYYNGEERAKGNILERFSAQQFPDLHSELNLSSLELGDSALYFCASGLVDGDYEQYFGPGTRLTVT.

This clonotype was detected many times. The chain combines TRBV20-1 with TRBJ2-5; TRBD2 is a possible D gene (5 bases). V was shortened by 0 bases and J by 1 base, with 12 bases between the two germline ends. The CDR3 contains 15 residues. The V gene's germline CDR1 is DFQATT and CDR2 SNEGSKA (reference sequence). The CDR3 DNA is TGCAGTGCTAGAGATCAGCTAGCCATCCAAGAGACCCAGTACTTC. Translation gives CSARDQLAIQETQYF.

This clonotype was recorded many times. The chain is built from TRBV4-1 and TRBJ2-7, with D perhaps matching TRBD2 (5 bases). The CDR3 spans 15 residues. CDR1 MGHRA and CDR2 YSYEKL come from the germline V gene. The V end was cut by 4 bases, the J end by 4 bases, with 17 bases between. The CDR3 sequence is CASSPEAVLRYEQYF. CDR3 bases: TGCGCCAGCAGCCCGGAGGCAGTTCTGAGGTACGAGCAGTACTTC.

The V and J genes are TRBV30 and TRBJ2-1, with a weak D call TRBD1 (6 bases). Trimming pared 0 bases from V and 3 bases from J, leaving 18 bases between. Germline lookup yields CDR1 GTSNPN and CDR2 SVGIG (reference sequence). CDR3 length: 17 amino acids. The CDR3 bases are TGTGCCTGGAGTGTAGATTTGGGACATTATTTCTACAATGAGCAGTTCTTC. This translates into CAWSVDLGHYFYNEQFF.

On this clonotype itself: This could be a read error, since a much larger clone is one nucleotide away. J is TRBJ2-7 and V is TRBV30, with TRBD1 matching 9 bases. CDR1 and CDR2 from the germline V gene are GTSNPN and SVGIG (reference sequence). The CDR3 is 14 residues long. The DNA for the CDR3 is TGTGTCTGGAGTGTGGGGGACAGGGCCGACGAGCAGTACTTC. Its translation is CVWSVGDRADEQYF.

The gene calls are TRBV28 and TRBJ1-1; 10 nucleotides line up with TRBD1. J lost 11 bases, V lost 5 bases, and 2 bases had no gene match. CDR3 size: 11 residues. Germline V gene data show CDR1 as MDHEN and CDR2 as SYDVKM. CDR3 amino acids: CASSPGQGAFF. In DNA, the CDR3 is TGTGCCAGCAGTCCGGGACAGGGGGCTTTCTTT.

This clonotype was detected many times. In nucleotides, the CDR3 is TGTGCCTGGGATGGGACGTTAGAAGCTTTCTTT. Its translation: CAWDGTLEAFF. The chain is built from TRBV30 and TRBJ1-1, with D possibly being TRBD1 (5 bases). Germline V lookup: CDR1 GTSNPN, CDR2 SVGIG (reference sequence). This CDR3 comprises 11 residues. V lost 5 bases and J 8 bases, leaving 12 bases between the germline ends.

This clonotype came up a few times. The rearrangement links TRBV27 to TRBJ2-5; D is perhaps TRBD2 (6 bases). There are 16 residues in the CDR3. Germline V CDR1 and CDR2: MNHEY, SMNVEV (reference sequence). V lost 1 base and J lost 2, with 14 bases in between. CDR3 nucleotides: TGTGCCAGCAGTTTATATTTTAGGGAGGTACAAGAGACCCAGTACTTC. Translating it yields CASSLYFREVQETQYF.

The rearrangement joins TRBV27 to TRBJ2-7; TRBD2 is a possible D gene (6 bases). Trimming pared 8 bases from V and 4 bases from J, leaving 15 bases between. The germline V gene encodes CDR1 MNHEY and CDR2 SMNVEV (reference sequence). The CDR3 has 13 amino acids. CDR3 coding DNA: TGTGCCAGCGGGGGGATAGCAGAGTACGAGCAGTACTTC. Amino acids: CASGGIAEYEQYF.

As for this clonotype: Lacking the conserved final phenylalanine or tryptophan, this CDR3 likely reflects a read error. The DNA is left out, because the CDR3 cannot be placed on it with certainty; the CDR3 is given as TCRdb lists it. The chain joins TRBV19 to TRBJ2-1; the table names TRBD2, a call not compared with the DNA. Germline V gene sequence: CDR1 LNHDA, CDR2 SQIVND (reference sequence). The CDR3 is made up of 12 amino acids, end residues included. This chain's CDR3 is CASKSRLGTWLL.

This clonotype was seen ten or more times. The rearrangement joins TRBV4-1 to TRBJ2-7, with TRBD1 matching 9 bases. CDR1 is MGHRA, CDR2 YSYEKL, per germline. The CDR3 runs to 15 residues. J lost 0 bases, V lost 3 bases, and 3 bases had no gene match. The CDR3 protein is CASSQGQGRSYEQYF. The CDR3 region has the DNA TGCGCCAGCAGCCAGGGACAGGGCCGCTCCTACGAGCAGTACTTC.

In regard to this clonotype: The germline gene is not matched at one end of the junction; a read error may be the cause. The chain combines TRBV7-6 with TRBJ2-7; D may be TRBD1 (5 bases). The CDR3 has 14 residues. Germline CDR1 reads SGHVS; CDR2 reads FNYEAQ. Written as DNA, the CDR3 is TGTGCCAGCAGCTTATGGGGCAGGACCTACAAGCAGTACTTC. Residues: CASSLWGRTYKQYF.

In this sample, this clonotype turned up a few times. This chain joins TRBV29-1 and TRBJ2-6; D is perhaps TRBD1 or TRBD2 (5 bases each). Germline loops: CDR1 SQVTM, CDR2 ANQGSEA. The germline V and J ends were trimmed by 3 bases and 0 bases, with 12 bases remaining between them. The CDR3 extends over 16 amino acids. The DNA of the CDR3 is TGCAGCGTTGATCCGGGGCCGAGCTCTGGGGCCAACGTCCTGACTTTC. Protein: CSVDPGPSSGANVLTF.

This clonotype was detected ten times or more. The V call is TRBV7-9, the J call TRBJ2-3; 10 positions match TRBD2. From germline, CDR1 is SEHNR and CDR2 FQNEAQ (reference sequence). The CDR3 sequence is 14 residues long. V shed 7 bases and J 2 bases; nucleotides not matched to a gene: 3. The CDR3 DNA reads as TGTGCCAGCAACGGACTAGCGGACACAGATACGCAGTATTTT. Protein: CASNGLADTDTQYF.

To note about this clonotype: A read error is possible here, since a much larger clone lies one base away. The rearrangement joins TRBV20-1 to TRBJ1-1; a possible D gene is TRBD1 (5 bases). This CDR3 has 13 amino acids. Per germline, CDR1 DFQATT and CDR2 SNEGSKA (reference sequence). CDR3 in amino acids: CRAREGGATEAFF. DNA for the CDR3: TGCCGTGCTAGAGAGGGAGGGGCTACTGAAGCTTTCTTT.

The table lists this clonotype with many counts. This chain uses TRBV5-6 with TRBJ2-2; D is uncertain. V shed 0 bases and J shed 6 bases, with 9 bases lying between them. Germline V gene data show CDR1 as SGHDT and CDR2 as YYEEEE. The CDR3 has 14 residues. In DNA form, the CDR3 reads TGTGCCAGCAGCTTGGCGTATGGAGCCGGGGAGCTGTTTTTT. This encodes CASSLAYGAGELFF.

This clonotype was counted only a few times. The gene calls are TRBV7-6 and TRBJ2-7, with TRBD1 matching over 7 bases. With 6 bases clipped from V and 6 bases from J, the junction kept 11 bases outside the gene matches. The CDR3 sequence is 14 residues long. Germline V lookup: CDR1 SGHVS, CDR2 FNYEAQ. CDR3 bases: TGTGCCAGCAGTCCCCATTTGACAGGGACCGAGCAGTACTTC. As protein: CASSPHLTGTEQYF.

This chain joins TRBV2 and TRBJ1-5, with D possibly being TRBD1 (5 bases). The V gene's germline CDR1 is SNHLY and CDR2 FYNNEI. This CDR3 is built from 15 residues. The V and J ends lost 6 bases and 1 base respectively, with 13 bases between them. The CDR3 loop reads CASRLFGASNQPQHF. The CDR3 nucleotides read TGTGCCAGCAGGCTTTTCGGGGCCAGCAATCAGCCCCAGCATTTT.

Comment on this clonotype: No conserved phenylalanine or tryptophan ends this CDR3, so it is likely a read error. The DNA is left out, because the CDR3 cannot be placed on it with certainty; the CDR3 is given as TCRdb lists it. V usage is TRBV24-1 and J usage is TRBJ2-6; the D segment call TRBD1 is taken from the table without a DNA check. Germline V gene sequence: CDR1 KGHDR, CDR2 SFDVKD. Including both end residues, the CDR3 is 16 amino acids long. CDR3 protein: CATSDFAGDGANVPTL.

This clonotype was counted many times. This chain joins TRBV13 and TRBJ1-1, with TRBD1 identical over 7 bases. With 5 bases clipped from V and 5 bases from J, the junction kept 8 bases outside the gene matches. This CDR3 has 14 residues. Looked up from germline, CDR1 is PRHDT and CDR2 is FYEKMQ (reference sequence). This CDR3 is CASSLRDSRTEAFF. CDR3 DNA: TGTGCCAGCAGCCTCCGGGACAGCCGGACTGAAGCTTTCTTT.